This T cell receptor beta chain was sequenced for a study of blood T cell repertoires in COVID-19. The CDR3 is made up of 15 amino acids. Germline V gene lookup returns CDR1 MNHEY and CDR2 SVGAGI. V was clipped by 2 bases and J by 5 bases; unmatched bases: 6. TCRdb's table, derived via immunoSEQ multiplex PCR, lists solely in-frame clones and lacks some. The repertoire holds 200,000 to 300,000 clones, 88% seen once, with more than 0.55% in the top ten. The sequence was obtained from a human donor in a cohort sampled during active COVID-19. The V call is TRBV6-5, the J call TRBJ2-7; 10 bases agree with TRBD1. Sequencing was done on a sample of peripheral blood. This CDR3 is CASSYLRTGGHEQYF. The DNA for the CDR3 is TGTGCCAGCAGTTACCTGAGGACAGGGGGGCACGAGCAGTACTTC.